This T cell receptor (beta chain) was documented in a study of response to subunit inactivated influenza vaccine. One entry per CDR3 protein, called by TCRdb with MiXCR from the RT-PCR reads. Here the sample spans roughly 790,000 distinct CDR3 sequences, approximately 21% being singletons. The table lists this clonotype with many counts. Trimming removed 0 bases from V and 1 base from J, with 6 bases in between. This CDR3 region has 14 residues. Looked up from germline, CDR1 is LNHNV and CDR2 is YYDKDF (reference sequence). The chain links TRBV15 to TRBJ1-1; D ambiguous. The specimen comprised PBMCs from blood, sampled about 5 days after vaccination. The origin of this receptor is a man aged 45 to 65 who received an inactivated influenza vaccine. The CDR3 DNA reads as TGTGCCACCAGCAGAGATCGCGGGAACACTGAAGCTTTCTTT. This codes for CATSRDRGNTEAFF.